A single T cell receptor beta chain is shown here with its context. No antigen is known for it. No much larger clone exists at a distance of one base, and base qualities are not known. This entry comes from a study of cytomegalovirus exposure and HLA in healthy donors (dated by TCRdb to between 2016 and 2019). For the study in its entirety: An earlier analysis of several hundred of the donors reported under 300 Gb of sequence data and 90 million to 120 million unique TCR beta sequences obtained from around 180 million T cells. An early release covering around 630 HLA-typed donors comprised approximately 300 gigabases of sequencing data and roughly 86 million unique TCR sequences. Among the 398 genotyped donors, around 81% belonged to the genetic ancestry cluster associated with self-reported Caucasian donors. The study aimed to test whether cataloging public T cell receptors could reveal signatures of past pathogen exposure. The study profiled the T cell repertoires of 550 to 700 subjects by immunosequencing and related them to cytomegalovirus serostatus. In addition to the first cohort of 666 subjects, a separate validation cohort of 100 to 150 different subjects was used. To predict cytomegalovirus infection status, the study combined high-throughput TCR immunosequencing, statistical association of individual TCRs with disease status, and machine learning. A later analysis re-examined previously published TCR beta repertoires from about 700 donors and added high-resolution HLA genotyping to investigate patterns of TCR occurrence. Rather than using new phenotypic data, the later analysis identified candidate immune exposures from TCR beta sequences and from how often those sequences occurred across donors. To decide whether each TCR beta V gene segment behaved as functional or pseudogenic, an earlier analysis of several hundred of the donors relied on high-throughput TCR beta sequencing. Alongside the repertoire data, information on donor age, sex, ethnicity and CMV serostatus was compiled. A later genetic analysis used genome-wide SNP genotypes for 398 of the 666 donors, treating that subset as a discovery cohort. All discovery cohort repertoires had been generated on a single sequencing platform. HLA typing covered class I and class II loci at four-digit resolution. The number of donors typed differed by locus, with 629-630 for A, B, C, DRB1 and DQB1, roughly 520 for DQA1, about 610 for DPA1, and some 450 for DPB1. A handful of DR-DQ haplotypes were handled as single units for association and clustering because linkage in the cohort was strong. On average, roughly 200,000 unique TCR beta nucleotide sequences were sequenced per donor among 398 genotyped donors of the cohort, with roughly a sixth of those sequences being non-productive. Beyond this particular receptor, the publication reports: Linkage disequilibrium might explain the correlated functional status among segregating V segments, but an unknown experimental factor could not be excluded. In a later analysis, TCR association rates were found to vary across HLA loci, with the most associated TCRs seen for DRB1 alleles and the fewest for HLA-C alleles. Most CMV-associated TCR beta chains appeared to be HLA-restricted in a later analysis, and the HLA associations seemed to be driven largely by CMV exposure. Because counts were too low, some 16 rarely observed V segments, including chromosome 9 orphons, were excluded from the earlier analysis of several hundred of the donors. The cohort was sequenced for TCR beta chains only, and without alpha or paired-chain data the features that could be detected were limited. In a later analysis, HLA-associated TCR beta chains showed more clonal expansion and lower generation probabilities than non-associated chains that were equally common. When HLA alleles, especially DR and DQ, strongly co-occurred, attributing TCR associations to individual alleles was difficult. In an earlier analysis of 450 to 750 of the donors, most TCR beta V segments appeared in productive rearrangements about 90% or about 30% of the time, broadly matching IMGT annotations. At a false discovery rate of 0.05, a later analysis linked 16,951 TCR beta sequences to specific HLA alleles. A further reported finding was that TCR beta sequences accurately predicted the HLA-A and HLA-B alleles for most subjects in the first cohort. Presence/absence analyses assumed roughly uniform sequencing depth across donors, an assumption that may not hold. Because the 87-base-pair reads could not distinguish some IMGT-functional V segments, including TRBV6-2 and TRBV6-3, those segments were excluded. For the cohort, immune exposure information was limited to CMV serostatus. According to a later genetic analysis, donors in an Asian-associated ancestry cluster had fewer N-insertions in productive TCRs than the approximately 700-donor mean. In a later analysis, several top co-occurrence clusters were reported to appear linked to parvovirus B19, influenza, CMV and Epstein-Barr virus. V-gene and J-gene trimming of TCR beta chains was associated with a missense DCLRE1C variant in a later genetic analysis, and the association was replicated in an independent cohort. HLA typing was unavailable for some donors at each locus, so association tests used only the typed subset. In vitro tests confirmed that a few of the cytomegalovirus-associated TCR beta chains recognize cytomegalovirus antigens. Across donors, most TCR sequences were observed very rarely, whereas some public TCRs were present in many individuals. A cluster of highly shared sequence variants was judged likely to be a technical artifact of the sequencing pipeline. Cytomegalovirus status was reported to be diagnosed by the classifier with high specificity and sensitivity in both the original and validation cohorts. It was suggested by the authors that the approach could potentially be generalized to other disease states and immunological phenotypes. A total of roughly 160 TCR beta chains were listed by the study as associated with cytomegalovirus.

The method was the immunoSEQ multiplex PCR assay. A mixture of 60 forward primers for TCR Vbeta segments and 13 reverse primers for TCR Jbeta segments was used in the multiplex PCR. Amplification of the CDR3 region of rearranged TCR beta genes was performed with a multiplex PCR assay on genomic DNA. On the Illumina HiSeq System, the amplified TCR beta libraries were sequenced as 87-base-pair reads. For the original study's pipeline: A later analysis tallied tens of millions of unique TCR beta chains across the 666 repertoires, and around 10 million of those chains were shared by two or more donors. To remove PCR and sequencing errors, raw reads were error-corrected and collapsed into unique sequences using a nearest-neighbor algorithm that merged closely related sequences. To assign V, D and J gene segments, CDR3 sequences were aligned to IMGT reference sequences. Each retained sequence needed at least a six-nucleotide match to both a V gene segment and a J gene segment. Rearrangements were called productive when the CDR3 lacked stop codons and stayed in frame with V and J; all others were non-productive. Following IMGT convention, CDR3 was defined as the stretch from the second conserved V-encoded cysteine up to the conserved J-encoded phenylalanine. In an earlier analysis of more than 550 of the donors, sequences lacking an unambiguous match to a single V gene segment were excluded. An earlier analysis of several hundred of the donors called V segments functional above 56.7% productive rearrangements and segregating when the between-donor standard deviation exceeded 5%. A statistical classification framework was developed to diagnose cytomegalovirus status using the catalog of TCR beta chain sequences. A later analysis assigned V and J genes by comparing TCR nucleotide sequences with IMGT/GENE-DB human TR gene sequences. In a later analysis, CDR3 sequences and most-parsimonious VDJ recombination scenarios were assigned using the TCRdist pipeline. A later analysis defined each TCR beta chain by its CDR3 amino acid sequence plus V-gene family, and excluded reads lacking a unique V-gene family. To address suspected cross-contamination and a sequencing artifact, a later analysis removed several hundred highly shared, low-generation-probability nucleotide sequences. In a later analysis, a clonal expansion index for each public chain was calculated from normalized within-repertoire ranks of inferred template counts. A later analysis computed generation probabilities with a VDJ recombination model fitted to out-of-frame rearrangements, and checked the results against IGoR. Hypergeometric tests were used in a later analysis to score TCR-TCR, TCR-HLA and TCR-CMV co-occurrence, with a repertoire-size bias correction applied to the TCR pairs. To estimate false discovery rates, a later analysis permuted the HLA or CMV assignments 20 times. In a later analysis, co-occurring TCRs were grouped using DBSCAN, with TCRdist sequence similarity added in when clustering inside HLA-allele-positive subsets. For co-occurrence clustering, repertoires with fewer than 30,000 or more than 120,000 public chains were excluded, along with five repertoires with anomalous nucleotide sharing. As stored in TCRdb, this immuneACCESS dataset retains in-frame rearrangements with V and J assigned. A fraction of the clones does not appear; measured against another copy, unresolved V genes explain less than half of the discrepancy, and the remainder lacks a known reason. The D gene and trimming were derived from the DNA, and the V and J assignments and clone size from that table. A total of fewer than 200,000 clones appear in this sample, about 80% of them only once. The ten largest clones represent approximately 1.4% of the sample.

The cohort consisted of some 670 healthy bone marrow donors. Cohort members were all nominally healthy when sampled, although unrecorded immune exposures were likely present. The donor was CMV seronegative and belonged to the group of under 400 seronegative cohort members. A peripheral blood sample was collected from each donor, and TCR beta sequencing was performed on peripheral blood mononuclear cells. The Qiagen DNeasy Blood Extraction Kit was used to extract genomic DNA from the blood cell samples. V loses 5 bases of germline sequence and J loses 7 bases, and the interval between the two ends is 14 bases. The germline V gene encodes CDR1 MNHNY and CDR2 SVGAGI (reference sequence). The CDR3 goes from the cysteine to the phenylalanine over 13 residues. Here the CDR3 DNA is all that survives: 39 bases in frame from base 1.

The sequenced sample consisted of PBMCs. The TCR comes from a man aged 30 to 39 in good health and CMV-seronegative. The rearrangement combines TRBV6-6 with TRBJ1-2, with no D gene named confidently. The DNA sequence follows: TGTGCCAGCAGTCCCATCTTGACGGGTGGCTACACCTTC. Translated, this gives CASSPILTGGYTF.